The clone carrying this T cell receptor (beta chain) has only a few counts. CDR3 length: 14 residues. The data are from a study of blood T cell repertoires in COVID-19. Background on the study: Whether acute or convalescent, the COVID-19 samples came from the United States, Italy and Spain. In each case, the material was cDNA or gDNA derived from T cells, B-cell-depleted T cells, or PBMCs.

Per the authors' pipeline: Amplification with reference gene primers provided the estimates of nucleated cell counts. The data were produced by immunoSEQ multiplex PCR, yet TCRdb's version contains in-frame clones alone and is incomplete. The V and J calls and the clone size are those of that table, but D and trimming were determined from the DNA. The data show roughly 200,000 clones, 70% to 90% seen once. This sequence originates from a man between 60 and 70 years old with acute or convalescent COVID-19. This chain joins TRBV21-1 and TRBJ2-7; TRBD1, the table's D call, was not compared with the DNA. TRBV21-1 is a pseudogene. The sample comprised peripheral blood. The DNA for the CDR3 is TGTGCCAGCAGGGCAGGGGCAGGGAACCACGAGCAGTACTTC. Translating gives CASRAGAGNHEQYF.